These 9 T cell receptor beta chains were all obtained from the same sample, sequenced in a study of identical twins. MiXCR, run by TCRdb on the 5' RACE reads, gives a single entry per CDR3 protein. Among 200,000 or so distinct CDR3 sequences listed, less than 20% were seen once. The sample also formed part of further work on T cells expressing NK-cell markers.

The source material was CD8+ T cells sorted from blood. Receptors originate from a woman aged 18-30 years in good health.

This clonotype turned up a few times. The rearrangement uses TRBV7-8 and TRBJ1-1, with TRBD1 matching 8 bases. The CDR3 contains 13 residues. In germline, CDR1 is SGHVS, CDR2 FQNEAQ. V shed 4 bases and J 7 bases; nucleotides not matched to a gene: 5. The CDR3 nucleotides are TGTGCCAGCAGCTCGCAGGGGGCTGTTGAAGCTTTCTTT. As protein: CASSSQGAVEAFF.

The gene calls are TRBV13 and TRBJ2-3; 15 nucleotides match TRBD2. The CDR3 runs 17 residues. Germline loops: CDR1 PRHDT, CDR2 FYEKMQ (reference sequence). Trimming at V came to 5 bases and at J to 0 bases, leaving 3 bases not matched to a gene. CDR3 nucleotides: TGTGCCAGCAGCAAAGGACTAGCGGGGGGGAGCACAGATACGCAGTATTTT. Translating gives CASSKGLAGGSTDTQYF. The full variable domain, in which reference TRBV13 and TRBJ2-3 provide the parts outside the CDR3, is AAGVIQSPRHLIKEKRETATLKCYPIPRHDTVYWYQQGPGQDPQFLISFYEKMQSDKGSIPDRFSAQQFSDYHSELNMSSLELGDSALYFCASSKGLAGGSTDTQYFGPGTRLTVL.

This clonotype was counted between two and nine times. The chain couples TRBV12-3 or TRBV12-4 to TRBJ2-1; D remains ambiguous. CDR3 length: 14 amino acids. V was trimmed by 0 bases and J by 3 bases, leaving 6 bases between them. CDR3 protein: CASSLAGYYNEQFF. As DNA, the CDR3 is TGTGCCAGCAGTTTAGCGGGGTACTACAATGAGCAGTTCTTC.

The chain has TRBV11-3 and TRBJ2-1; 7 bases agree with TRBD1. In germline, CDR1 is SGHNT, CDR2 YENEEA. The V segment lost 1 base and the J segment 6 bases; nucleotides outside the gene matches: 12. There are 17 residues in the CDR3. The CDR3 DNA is TGTGCCAGCAGCTTAGGAAAGAGACGGGACAGCCGCAATGAGCAGTTCTTC. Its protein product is CASSLGKRRDSRNEQFF.

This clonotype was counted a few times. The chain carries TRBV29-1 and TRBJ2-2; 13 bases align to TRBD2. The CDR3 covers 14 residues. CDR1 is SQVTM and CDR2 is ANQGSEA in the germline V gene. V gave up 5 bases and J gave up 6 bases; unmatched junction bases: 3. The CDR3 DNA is TGCAGCGTTATACTAGCGGGAGGGGCCGGGGAGCTGTTTTTT. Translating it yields CSVILAGGAGELFF.

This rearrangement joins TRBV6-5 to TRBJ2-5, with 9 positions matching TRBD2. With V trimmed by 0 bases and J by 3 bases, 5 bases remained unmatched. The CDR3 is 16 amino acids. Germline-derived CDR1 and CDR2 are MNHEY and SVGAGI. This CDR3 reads CASSYSEAGGEETQYF. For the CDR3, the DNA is TGTGCCAGCAGTTACTCAGAAGCGGGAGGTGAAGAGACCCAGTACTTC.

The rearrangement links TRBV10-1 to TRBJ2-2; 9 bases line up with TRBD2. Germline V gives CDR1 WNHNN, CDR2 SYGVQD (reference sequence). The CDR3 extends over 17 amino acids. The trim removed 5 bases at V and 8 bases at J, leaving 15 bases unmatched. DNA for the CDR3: TGCGCCAGCAGTCCCGGTTCGGCGGGAGGGCCGCGAGGGGAGCTGTTTTTT. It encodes CASSPGSAGGPRGELFF.

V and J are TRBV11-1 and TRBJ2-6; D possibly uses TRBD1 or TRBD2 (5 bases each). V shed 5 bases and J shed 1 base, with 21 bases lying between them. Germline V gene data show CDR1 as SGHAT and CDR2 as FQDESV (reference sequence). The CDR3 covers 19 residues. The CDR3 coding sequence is TGTGCCAGCAGCGCGGCCGGGACGGCCATACTATCTGGGGCCAACGTCCTGACTTTC. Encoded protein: CASSAAGTAILSGANVLTF.

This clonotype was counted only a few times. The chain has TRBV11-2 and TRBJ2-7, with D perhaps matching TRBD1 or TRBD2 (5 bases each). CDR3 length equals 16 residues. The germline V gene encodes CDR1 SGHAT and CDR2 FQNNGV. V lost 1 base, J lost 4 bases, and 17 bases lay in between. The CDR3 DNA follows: TGTGCCAGCAGCTTAGCCCCCTCCGGGGCATTTTACGAGCAGTACTTC. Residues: CASSLAPSGAFYEQYF.